This T cell receptor beta chain is from a study of sequential checkpoint blockade in melanoma. Study-level information: First-line arms were nivolumab then ipilimumab, or the reverse, randomized 1:1.

Stated treatment: randomized to nivolumab then ipilimumab (arm A) or the reverse (arm B). No patient had prior DNA-damaging chemotherapy. Generated by immunoSEQ multiplex PCR, the TCRdb table keeps only in-frame clones and is missing some. The sample has approximately 10,000 clones; roughly 81% are singletons. The TCR sequence derives from a human donor with melanoma. The material was CD8+ T cells sorted from blood (inferred from file names), obtained from a patient given nivolumab and ipilimumab in sequence.

The CDR3 sequence: CALGRTGEAFF. In DNA form, the CDR3 reads TGTGCCCTAGGGAGGACAGGTGAAGCTTTCTTT. This chain links TRBV2 with TRBJ1-1; 7 bases map to TRBD1. V dropped 11 bases and J dropped 7; count of bases not matched to a gene: 7. Germline V gives CDR1 SNHLY, CDR2 FYNNEI. The CDR3 consists of 11 residues.